These 2 T cell receptor beta chains share one sample of origin, sequenced in a study of response to subunit inactivated influenza vaccine. TCRdb processed the RT-PCR reads anew with MiXCR; each CDR3 protein has one entry. Altogether approximately 290,000 distinct CDR3 sequences are present, about 20% being singletons, with the ten largest covering 10%. Sample: PBMCs from blood, taken about 19 months after vaccination. These receptor sequences come from a man aged 45 to 75 who received an inactivated influenza vaccine.

This clonotype was recorded at least ten times. The chain links TRBV18 to TRBJ1-5; tentatively, D is TRBD1 (6 bases). The CDR3 is 15 residues long. The germline V gene has CDR1 KGHSH and CDR2 LQKENI. The V and J ends lost 5 bases and 3 bases respectively, with 14 bases between them. The CDR3 bases are TGTGCCAGCTCATATGACAGGACCGTCAATCAGCCCCAGCATTTT. Amino acids: CASSYDRTVNQPQHF.

This chain uses TRBV30 with TRBJ1-5; D is unclear. This CDR3 has 13 amino acids. The V end was cut by 3 bases, the J end by 7 bases, with 13 bases between. CDR1 is GTSNPN, CDR2 SVGIG, per germline (reference sequence). The CDR3 protein is CAWSDGVGQPQHF. CDR3 sequence (DNA): TGTGCCTGGAGCGACGGGGTCGGGCAGCCCCAGCATTTT.